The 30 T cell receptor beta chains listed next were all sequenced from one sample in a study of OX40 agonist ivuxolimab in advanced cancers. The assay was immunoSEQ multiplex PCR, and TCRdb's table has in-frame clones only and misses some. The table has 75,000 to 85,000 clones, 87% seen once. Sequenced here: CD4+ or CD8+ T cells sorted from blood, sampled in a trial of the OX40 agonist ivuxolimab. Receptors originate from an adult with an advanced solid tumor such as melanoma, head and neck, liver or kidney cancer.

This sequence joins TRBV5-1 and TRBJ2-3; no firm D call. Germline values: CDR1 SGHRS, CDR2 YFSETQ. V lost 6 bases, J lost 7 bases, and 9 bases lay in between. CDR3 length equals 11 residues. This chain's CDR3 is CASTLRNTQYF. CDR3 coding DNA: TGCGCCAGCACCCTACGAAATACGCAGTATTTT.

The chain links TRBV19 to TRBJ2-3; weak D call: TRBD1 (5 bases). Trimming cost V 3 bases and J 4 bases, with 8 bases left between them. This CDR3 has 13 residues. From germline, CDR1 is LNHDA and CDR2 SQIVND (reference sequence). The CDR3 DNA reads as TGTGCCAGTAGTATCCAGGGATCAGATACGCAGTATTTT. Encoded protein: CASSIQGSDTQYF.

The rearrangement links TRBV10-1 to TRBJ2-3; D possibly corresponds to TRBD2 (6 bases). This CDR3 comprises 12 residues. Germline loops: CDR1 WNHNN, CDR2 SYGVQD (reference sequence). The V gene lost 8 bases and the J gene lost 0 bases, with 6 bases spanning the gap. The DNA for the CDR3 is TGCGCCAGCGCGGGGAGCACAGATACGCAGTATTTT. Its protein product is CASAGSTDTQYF.

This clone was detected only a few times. The CDR3 DNA is TGTGCCAGCAGCCCTGAGGGCACCGAGAACACTGAAGCTTTCTTT. This codes for CASSPEGTENTEAFF. The chain carries TRBV6-4 and TRBJ1-1; D unresolved. The CDR3 consists of 15 residues. The V gene lost 6 bases and the J gene lost 1 base, with 15 bases spanning the gap. The germline V gene encodes CDR1 MRHNA and CDR2 SNTAGT.

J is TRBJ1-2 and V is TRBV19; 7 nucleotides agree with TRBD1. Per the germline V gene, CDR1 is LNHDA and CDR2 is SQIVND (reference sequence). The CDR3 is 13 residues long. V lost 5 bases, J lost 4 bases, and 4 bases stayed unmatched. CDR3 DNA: TGTGCCAGTAGTCGACAGGGAGGCTATGGCTACACCTTC. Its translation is CASSRQGGYGYTF.

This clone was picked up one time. The chain's CDR3 is CASSQRSLGTGGPYNEQFF. CDR3 DNA: TGCGCCAGCAGCCAACGCTCGCTCGGGACAGGGGGCCCCTACAATGAGCAGTTCTTC. The J gene is TRBJ2-1, the V gene TRBV4-1; 12 bases agree with TRBD1. Germline assignment: CDR1 MGHRA and CDR2 YSYEKL. With V trimmed by 2 bases and J by 2 bases, 10 bases remained unmatched. The CDR3 is 19 amino acids.

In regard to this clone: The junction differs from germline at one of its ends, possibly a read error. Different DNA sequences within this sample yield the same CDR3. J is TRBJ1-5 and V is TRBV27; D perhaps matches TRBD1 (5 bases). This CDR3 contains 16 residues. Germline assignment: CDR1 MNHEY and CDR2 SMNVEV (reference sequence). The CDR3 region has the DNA TGTGCCAGCAGCTTATCGGGTGGGACTAGCAATCAGCCCCAGCATTTT. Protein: CASSLSGGTSNQPQHF.

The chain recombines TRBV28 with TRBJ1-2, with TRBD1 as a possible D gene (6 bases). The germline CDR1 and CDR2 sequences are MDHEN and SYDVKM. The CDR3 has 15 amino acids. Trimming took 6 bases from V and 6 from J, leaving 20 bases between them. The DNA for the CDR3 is TGTGCCAGCAGCAACCACTGGGTACAGGGTGATGGCTACACCTTC. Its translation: CASSNHWVQGDGYTF.

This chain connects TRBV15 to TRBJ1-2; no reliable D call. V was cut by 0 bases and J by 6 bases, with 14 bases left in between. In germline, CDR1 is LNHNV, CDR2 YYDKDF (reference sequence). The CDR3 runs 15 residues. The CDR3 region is CATSREPLLGDGYTF. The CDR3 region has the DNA TGTGCCACCAGCAGAGAGCCCCTATTGGGAGATGGCTACACCTTC.

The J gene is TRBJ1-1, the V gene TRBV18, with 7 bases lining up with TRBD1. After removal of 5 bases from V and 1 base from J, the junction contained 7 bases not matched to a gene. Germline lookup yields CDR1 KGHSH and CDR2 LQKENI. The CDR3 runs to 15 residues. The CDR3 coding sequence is TGTGCCAGCTCATCGCGCAGGGGGGAGAACACTGAAGCTTTCTTT. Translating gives CASSSRRGENTEAFF.

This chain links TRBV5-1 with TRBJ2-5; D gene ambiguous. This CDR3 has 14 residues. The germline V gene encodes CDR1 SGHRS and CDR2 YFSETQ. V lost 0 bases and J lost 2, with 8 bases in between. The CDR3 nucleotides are TGCGCCAGCAGCTTGGAGGGCATACAAGAGACCCAGTACTTC. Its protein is CASSLEGIQETQYF.

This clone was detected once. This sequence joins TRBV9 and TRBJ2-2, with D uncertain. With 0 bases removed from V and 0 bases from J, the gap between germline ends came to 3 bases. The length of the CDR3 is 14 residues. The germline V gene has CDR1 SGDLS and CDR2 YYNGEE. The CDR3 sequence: CASSVDPNTGELFF. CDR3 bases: TGTGCCAGCAGCGTAGACCCGAACACCGGGGAGCTGTTTTTT.

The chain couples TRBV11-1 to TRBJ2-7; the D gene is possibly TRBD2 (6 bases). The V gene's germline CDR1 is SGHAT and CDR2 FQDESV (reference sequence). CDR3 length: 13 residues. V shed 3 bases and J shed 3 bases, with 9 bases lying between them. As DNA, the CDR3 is TGTGCCAGCAGCTTCGGAGGGATCTACGAGCAGTACTTC. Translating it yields CASSFGGIYEQYF.

The CDR3 DNA reads TGTGCCGGTGCGGGCGGTGAGCAGTTCTTC. Encoded protein: CAGAGGEQFF. The chain carries TRBV7-9 and TRBJ2-1; weak D call: TRBD2 (5 bases). The CDR3 is 10 residues long. In germline, CDR1 is SEHNR, CDR2 FQNEAQ (reference sequence). With 11 bases removed from V and 9 bases from J, the gap between germline ends came to 11 bases.

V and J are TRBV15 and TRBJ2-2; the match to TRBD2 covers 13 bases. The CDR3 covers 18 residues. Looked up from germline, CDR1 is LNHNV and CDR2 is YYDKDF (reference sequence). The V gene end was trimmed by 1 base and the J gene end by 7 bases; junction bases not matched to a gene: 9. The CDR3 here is CATSRGTSGSRVGGELFF. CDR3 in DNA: TGTGCCACCAGCAGAGGGACTAGCGGGAGTCGTGTTGGCGGGGAGCTGTTTTTT.

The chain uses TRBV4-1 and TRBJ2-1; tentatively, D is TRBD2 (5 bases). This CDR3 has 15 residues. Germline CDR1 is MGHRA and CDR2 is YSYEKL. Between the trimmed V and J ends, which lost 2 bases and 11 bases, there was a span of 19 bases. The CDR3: CASSQRLSSGDKQFF. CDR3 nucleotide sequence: TGCGCCAGCAGCCAAAGGCTTAGCAGCGGAGACAAGCAGTTCTTC.

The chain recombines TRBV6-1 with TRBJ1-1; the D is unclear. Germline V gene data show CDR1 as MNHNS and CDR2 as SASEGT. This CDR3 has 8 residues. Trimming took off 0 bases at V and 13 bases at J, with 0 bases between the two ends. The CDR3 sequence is CASSEAFF. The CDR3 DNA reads TGTGCCAGCAGTGAAGCTTTCTTT.

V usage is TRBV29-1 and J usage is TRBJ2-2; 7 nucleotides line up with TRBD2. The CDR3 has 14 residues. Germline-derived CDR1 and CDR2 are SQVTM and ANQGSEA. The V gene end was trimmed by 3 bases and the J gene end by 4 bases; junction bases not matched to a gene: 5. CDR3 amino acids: CSVDPGGGTGELFF. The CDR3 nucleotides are TGCAGCGTTGATCCGGGGGGAGGCACCGGGGAGCTGTTTTTT.

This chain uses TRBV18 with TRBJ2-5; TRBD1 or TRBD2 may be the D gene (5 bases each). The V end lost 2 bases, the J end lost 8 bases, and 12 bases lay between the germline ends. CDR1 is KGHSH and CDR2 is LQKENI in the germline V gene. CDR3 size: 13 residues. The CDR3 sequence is CASSPARGVTQYF. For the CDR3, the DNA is TGTGCCAGCTCACCAGCAAGAGGGGTAACCCAGTACTTC.

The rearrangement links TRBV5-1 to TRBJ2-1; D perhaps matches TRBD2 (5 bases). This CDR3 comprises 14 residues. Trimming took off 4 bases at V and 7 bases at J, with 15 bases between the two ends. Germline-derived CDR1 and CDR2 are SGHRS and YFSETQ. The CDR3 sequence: CASSLLSRENEQFF. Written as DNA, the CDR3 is TGCGCCAGCAGCCTGCTTTCTAGGGAGAATGAGCAGTTCTTC.

In nucleotides, the CDR3 is TGTGCCAGTAACGTAGTAGGGGCTAACTATGGCTACACCTTC. It encodes CASNVVGANYGYTF. The chain joins TRBV19 to TRBJ1-2; possibly TRBD1 for D (5 bases). Germline-derived CDR1 and CDR2 are LNHDA and SQIVND (reference sequence). Trimming cost V 7 bases and J 0 bases, with 12 bases left between them. The CDR3 contains 14 residues.

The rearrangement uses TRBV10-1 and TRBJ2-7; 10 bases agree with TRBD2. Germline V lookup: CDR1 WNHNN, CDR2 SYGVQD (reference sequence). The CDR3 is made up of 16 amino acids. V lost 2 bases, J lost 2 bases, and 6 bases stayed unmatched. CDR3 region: CASSETASGRAYEQYF. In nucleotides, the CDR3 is TGCGCCAGCAGTGAGACGGCTAGCGGGAGAGCCTACGAGCAGTACTTC.

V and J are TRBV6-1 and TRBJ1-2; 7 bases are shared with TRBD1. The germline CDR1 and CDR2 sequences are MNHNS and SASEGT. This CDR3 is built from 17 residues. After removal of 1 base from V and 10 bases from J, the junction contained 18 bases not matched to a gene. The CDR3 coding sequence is TGTGCCAGCAGTGAAGGGACAGGCGGGACTGCCTATGAACCCTACACCTTC. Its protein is CASSEGTGGTAYEPYTF.

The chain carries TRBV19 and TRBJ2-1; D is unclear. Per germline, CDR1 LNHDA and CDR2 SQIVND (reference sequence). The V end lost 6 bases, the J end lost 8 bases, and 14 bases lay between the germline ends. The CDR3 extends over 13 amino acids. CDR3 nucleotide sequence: TGTGCCAGTAGACAGAGGCTGCTAGATGAGCAGTTCTTC. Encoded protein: CASRQRLLDEQFF.

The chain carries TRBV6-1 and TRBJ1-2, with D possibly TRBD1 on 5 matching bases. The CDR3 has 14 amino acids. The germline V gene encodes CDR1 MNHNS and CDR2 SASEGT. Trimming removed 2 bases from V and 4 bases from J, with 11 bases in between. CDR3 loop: CASSESRAVYGYTF. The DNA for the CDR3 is TGTGCCAGCAGTGAAAGCAGGGCCGTCTATGGCTACACCTTC.

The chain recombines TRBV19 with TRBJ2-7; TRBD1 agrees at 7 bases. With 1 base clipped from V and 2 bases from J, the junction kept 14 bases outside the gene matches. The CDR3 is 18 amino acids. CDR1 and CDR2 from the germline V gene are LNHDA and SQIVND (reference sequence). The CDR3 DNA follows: TGTGCCAGTAGTATAGCCCCAGGACAGGCGGTTTCTACCTACGAGCAGTACTTC. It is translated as CASSIAPGQAVSTYEQYF.

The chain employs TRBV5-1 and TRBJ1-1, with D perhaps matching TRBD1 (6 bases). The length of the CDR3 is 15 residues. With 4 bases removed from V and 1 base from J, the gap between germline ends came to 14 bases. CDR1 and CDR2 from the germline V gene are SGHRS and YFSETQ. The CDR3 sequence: CASSVTGNQNTEAFF. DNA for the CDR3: TGCGCCAGCAGCGTAACAGGGAATCAGAACACTGAAGCTTTCTTT.

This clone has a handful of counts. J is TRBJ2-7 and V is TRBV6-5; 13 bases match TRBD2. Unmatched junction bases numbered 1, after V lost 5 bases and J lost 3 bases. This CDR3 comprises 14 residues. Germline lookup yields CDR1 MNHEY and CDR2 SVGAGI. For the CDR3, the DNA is TGTGCCAGCAGTCGGACTAGCGGGGGCTACGAGCAGTACTTC. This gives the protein CASSRTSGGYEQYF.

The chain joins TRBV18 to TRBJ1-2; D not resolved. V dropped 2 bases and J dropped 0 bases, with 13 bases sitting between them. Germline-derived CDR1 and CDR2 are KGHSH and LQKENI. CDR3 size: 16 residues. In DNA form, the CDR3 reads TGTGCCAGCTCACCAGAGGTTGGGGATACTAACTATGGCTACACCTTC. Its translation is CASSPEVGDTNYGYTF.

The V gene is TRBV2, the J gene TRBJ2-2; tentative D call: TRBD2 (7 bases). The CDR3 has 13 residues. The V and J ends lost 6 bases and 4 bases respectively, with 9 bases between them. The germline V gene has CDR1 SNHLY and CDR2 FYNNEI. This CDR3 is CASRGGPTGELFF. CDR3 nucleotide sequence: TGTGCCAGCAGGGGGGGGCCCACCGGGGAGCTGTTTTTT.